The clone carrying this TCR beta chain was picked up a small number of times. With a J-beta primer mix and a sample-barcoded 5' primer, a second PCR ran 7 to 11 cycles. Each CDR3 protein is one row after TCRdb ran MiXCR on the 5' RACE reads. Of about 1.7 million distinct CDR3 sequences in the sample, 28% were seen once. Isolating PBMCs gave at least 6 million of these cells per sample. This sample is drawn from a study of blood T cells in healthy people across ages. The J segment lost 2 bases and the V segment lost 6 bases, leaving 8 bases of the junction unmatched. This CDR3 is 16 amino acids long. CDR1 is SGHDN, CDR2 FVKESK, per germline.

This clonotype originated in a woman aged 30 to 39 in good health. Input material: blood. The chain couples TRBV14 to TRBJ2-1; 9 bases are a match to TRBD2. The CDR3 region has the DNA TGTGCCAGCAGTCGCCCGGGACTAGCAACCTACAATGAGCAGTTCTTC. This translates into CASSRPGLATYNEQFF.